Sequencing of this T cell receptor beta chain was carried out in a study of regulatory T cells in long-lasting Graves disease. About the study: Disease was considered persistent Graves' disease after over 5 years of antithyroid drugs (with positive TSH receptor antibodies). Study-wide points: Exclusively peripheral blood, rather than thyroid tissue, was studied.

Time point given: persistent/refractory GD, antithyroid drugs over 5 years with positive TRAb. The TCR library was made from RNA extracted from PBMCs. Graves' disease diagnoses followed American Thyroid Association guidelines. Many counts were recorded for this clonotype. The antigen is not known. Arm-PCR of CDR3 regions and iRepertoire HTBI primers were the basis on which TCR beta libraries were built. TCRdb passed the multiplex PCR reads through MiXCR, listing each CDR3 protein once. The sample has almost 350,000 distinct CDR3 sequences; 20% are singletons. The sequence was collected from a female donor with Graves disease. Sequencing was performed on peripheral blood mononuclear cells (PBMCs), taken when the disease was refractory, from a patient treated with antithyroid drugs.

CDR3 loop: CASSLSRLQYF. The CDR3 DNA reads as TGTGCCAGCAGTTTAAGTAGGCTCCAGTACTTC. J is TRBJ2-7 and V is TRBV28; D is uncertain. Germline V lookup: CDR1 MDHEN, CDR2 SYDVKM. The length of the CDR3 is 11 residues. V was pared by 2 bases and J by 10 bases, with 9 bases between.